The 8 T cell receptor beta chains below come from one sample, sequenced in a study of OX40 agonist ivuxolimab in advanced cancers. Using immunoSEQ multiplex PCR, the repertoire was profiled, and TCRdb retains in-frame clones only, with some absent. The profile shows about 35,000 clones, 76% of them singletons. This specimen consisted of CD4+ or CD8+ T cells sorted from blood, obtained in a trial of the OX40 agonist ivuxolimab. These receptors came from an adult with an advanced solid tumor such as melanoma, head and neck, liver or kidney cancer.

The CDR3, as DNA: TGTGCCAGCAGTACCTCCGGGAGATACGAGCAGTACTTC. Amino acids: CASSTSGRYEQYF. This chain joins TRBV28 and TRBJ2-7; the D gene is possibly TRBD2 (6 bases). Per germline, CDR1 MDHEN and CDR2 SYDVKM. This CDR3 contains 13 residues. Trimming removed 5 bases from V and 4 bases from J, with 12 bases in between.

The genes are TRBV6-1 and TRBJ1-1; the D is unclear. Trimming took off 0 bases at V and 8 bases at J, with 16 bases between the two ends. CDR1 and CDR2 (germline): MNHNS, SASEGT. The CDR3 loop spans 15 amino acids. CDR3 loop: CASSEAGRVQSEAFF. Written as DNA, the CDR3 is TGTGCCAGCAGTGAAGCGGGTCGGGTACAGTCGGAAGCTTTCTTT.

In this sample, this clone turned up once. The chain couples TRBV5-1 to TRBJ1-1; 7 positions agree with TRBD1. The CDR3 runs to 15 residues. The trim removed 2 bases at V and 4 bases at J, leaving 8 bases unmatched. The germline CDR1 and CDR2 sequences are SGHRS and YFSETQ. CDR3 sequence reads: CASSLTGEVGTEAFF. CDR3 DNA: TGCGCCAGCAGCTTAACAGGGGAAGTTGGCACTGAAGCTTTCTTT.

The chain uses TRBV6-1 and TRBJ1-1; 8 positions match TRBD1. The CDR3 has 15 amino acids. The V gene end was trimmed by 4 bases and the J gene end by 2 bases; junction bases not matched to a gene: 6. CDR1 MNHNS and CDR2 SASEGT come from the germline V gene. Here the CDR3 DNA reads TGTGCCAGCAGTGCACGACAGGGGACAAACACTGAAGCTTTCTTT. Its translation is CASSARQGTNTEAFF.

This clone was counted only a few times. Here the CDR3 reads CASSTSGSYGYTF. CDR3 nucleotide sequence: TGTGCCAGCAGCACCTCGGGGTCCTATGGCTACACCTTC. This sequence joins TRBV28 and TRBJ1-2; D not resolved. Germline CDR1 is MDHEN and CDR2 is SYDVKM. Trimming took 6 bases from V and 4 from J, leaving 12 bases between them. This CDR3 has 13 residues.

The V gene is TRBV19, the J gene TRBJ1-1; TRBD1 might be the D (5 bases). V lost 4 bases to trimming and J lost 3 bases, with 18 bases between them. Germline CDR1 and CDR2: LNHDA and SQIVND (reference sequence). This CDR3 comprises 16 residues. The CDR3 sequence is CASSNPGGREHTEAFF. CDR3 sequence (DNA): TGTGCCAGTAGTAACCCAGGTGGCAGGGAGCACACTGAAGCTTTCTTT. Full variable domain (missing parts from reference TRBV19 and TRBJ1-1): DGGITQSPKYLFRKEGQNVTLSCEQNLNHDAMYWYRQDPGQGLRLIYYSQIVNDFQKGDIAEGYSVSREKKESFPLTVTSAQKNPTAFYLCASSNPGGREHTEAFFGQGTRLTVV.

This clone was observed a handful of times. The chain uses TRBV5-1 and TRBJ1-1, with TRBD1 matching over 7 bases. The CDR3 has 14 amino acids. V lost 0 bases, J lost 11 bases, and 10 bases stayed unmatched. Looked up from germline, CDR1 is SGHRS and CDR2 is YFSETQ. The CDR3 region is CASSLGFEGAEAFF. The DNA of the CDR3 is TGCGCCAGCAGCTTGGGGTTTGAGGGGGCGGAGGCTTTCTTT. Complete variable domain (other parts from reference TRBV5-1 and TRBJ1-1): KAGVTQTPRYLIKTRGQQVTLSCSPISGHRSVSWYQQTPGQGLQFLFEYFSETQRNKGNFPGRFSGRQFSNSRSEMNVSTLELGDSALYLCASSLGFEGAEAFFGQGTRLTVV.

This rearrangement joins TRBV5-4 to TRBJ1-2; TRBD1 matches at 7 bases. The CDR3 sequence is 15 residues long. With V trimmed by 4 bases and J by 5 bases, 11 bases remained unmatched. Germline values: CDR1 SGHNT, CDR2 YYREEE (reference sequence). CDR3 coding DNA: TGTGCCAGCAGCCCCCAACAGGGGCCGGGGTATGGCTACACCTTC. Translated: CASSPQQGPGYGYTF.